This entry lists 16 T cell receptor beta chains sequenced from one sample in a study of identical twins (dated by TCRdb to about 2016). The library was produced with 5' RACE. The sequencer listed for this sample is Illumina HiSeq 2000. The public reads were quality trimmed at Q25 with fastp and then assembled into clones with MiXCR by TCRdb, keeping productive beta chains. Rows with a matching CDR3 protein are joined into one entry that keeps the most common DNA and genes. The sample includes a few hundred thousand distinct CDR3 sequences, with about 8% observed a single time. Approximately 3% of the sample rests with the top ten. In addition, the sample was reused for a study of yellow fever vaccine responses in identical twins.

Sequenced input: CD8+ T cells sorted from blood. The origin of the receptors is a woman younger than 35 in good health.

There are a few counts of this clonotype. The chain joins TRBV4-3 to TRBJ2-1; the match to TRBD2 covers 14 bases. The CDR3 is 18 amino acids. Germline lookup yields CDR1 LGHNA and CDR2 YSLEER. J gave up 2 bases and V 3 bases, and 6 bases lay outside the gene matches. CDR3 sequence (DNA): TGCGCCAGCAGCCACGCGGGACTAGCGGGAGCGACCTACAATGAGCAGTTCTTC. Its protein product is CASSHAGLAGATYNEQFF.

This clonotype was observed a handful of times. This rearrangement joins TRBV24-1 to TRBJ2-2; D ambiguous. V was pared by 6 bases and J by 3 bases, with 19 bases between. Germline-derived CDR1 and CDR2 are KGHDR and SFDVKD. This CDR3 comprises 17 residues. The CDR3 bases are TGTGCCACCAGTCATGGACGTCAAGGTGATTACACCGGGGAGCTGTTTTTT. It codes for CATSHGRQGDYTGELFF.

This clonotype was detected ten times or more. The rearrangement uses TRBV6-1 and TRBJ2-2; weak D call: TRBD2 (7 bases). Germline V gene data show CDR1 as MNHNS and CDR2 as SASEGT. Trimming removed 6 bases from V and 4 bases from J, with 15 bases in between. There are 15 residues in the CDR3. CDR3 amino acids: CASSLGGLGTGELFF. CDR3 nucleotides: TGTGCCAGCAGCCTGGGGGGGCTAGGCACCGGGGAGCTGTTTTTT.

The rearrangement joins TRBV4-3 to TRBJ2-3; 7 bases fit TRBD2. The CDR3 length is 16 residues. The ends lost 1 base at V and 5 bases at J; junction bases unmatched: 9. Germline-derived CDR1 and CDR2 are LGHNA and YSLEER. CDR3 nucleotide sequence: TGCGCCAGCAGCCAAGTGGTAGCGGGCGGGGGAGATACGCAGTATTTT. Its translation: CASSQVVAGGGDTQYF.

This clonotype was seen ten or more times. The CDR3: CASSPTTMGYAKNIQYF. The CDR3 coding sequence is TGCGCCAGCAGCCCCACAACAATGGGGTATGCCAAAAACATTCAGTACTTC. The chain has TRBV4-3 and TRBJ2-4; D ambiguous. V was clipped by 4 bases and J by 1 base, with 17 bases between them. CDR1 is LGHNA, CDR2 YSLEER, per germline. CDR3 size: 17 residues.

This clonotype was seen repeatedly, ten times or more. V gene TRBV29-1 combines with J gene TRBJ2-6; the D call may be TRBD1 or TRBD2 (5 bases each). Germline lookup yields CDR1 SQVTM and CDR2 ANQGSEA. The CDR3 covers 14 residues. Trimming removed 8 bases at V and 0 bases at J, with 11 bases between. CDR3 in amino acids: CSNPRGSGANVLTF. The DNA of the CDR3 is TGCAGCAACCCGAGGGGCTCTGGGGCCAACGTCCTGACTTTC.

V usage is TRBV3-1 and J usage is TRBJ2-7, with D possibly being TRBD1 (7 bases). The V and J ends lost 4 bases and 5 bases respectively, with 18 bases between them. The CDR3 length is 15 residues. In germline, CDR1 is LGHDT, CDR2 YNNKEL (reference sequence). The CDR3 spells CASSPTGAGQNEQYF. The CDR3 DNA reads TGTGCCAGCAGCCCCACCGGGGCGGGACAGAACGAGCAGTACTTC.

This chain's CDR3 is CASSYSGEQFF. The CDR3 bases are TGTGCCAGCAGTTACTCTGGAGAGCAGTTCTTC. This sequence joins TRBV6-2 or TRBV6-3 and TRBJ2-1; D remains ambiguous. Germline CDR1 reads MNHEY; CDR2 reads SVGEGT. V was pared by 0 bases and J by 10 bases, with 4 bases between. The CDR3 extends over 11 amino acids.

The V and J genes are TRBV24-1 and TRBJ1-1, with D uncertain. The V and J ends lost 2 bases and 5 bases respectively, with 8 bases between them. The CDR3 extends over 13 amino acids. The germline gives CDR1 KGHDR, CDR2 SFDVKD. In nucleotides, the CDR3 is TGTGCCACCAGTGATTCTGGGGTAACTGAAGCTTTCTTT. Translated, it gives CATSDSGVTEAFF.

V and J are TRBV4-3 and TRBJ2-7, with 8 bases identical to TRBD2. V was clipped by 4 bases and J by 6 bases; unmatched bases: 8. This CDR3 is 14 amino acids long. Per germline, CDR1 LGHNA and CDR2 YSLEER. CDR3 sequence reads: CASSPSTAGGEQYF. CDR3 nucleotides: TGCGCCAGCAGCCCATCGACCGCGGGAGGCGAGCAGTACTTC.

This clonotype was picked up many times. This chain connects TRBV11-1 to TRBJ1-1, with 7 positions matching TRBD1. This CDR3 has 18 amino acids. Trimming removed 1 base from V and 4 bases from J; junction bases left unmatched: 15. Germline CDR1 and CDR2: SGHAT and FQDESV (reference sequence). CDR3 sequence reads: CASSLGGSNDRVFTEAFF. The CDR3 region has the DNA TGTGCCAGCAGCTTAGGCGGTTCAAACGACAGGGTATTCACTGAAGCTTTCTTT.

This clonotype showed up many times. This chain uses TRBV7-8 with TRBJ2-7; D may match TRBD1 or TRBD2 (5 bases each). The germline gives CDR1 SGHVS, CDR2 FQNEAQ. Trimming took off 4 bases at V and 7 bases at J, with 11 bases between the two ends. The CDR3 is made up of 12 amino acids. CDR3 bases: TGTGCCAGCAGCTGGGACGACGGTGAGCAGTACTTC. It yields the protein CASSWDDGEQYF.

V usage is TRBV11-2 and J usage is TRBJ2-1, with a possible D match to TRBD1 (5 bases). The CDR3 totals 16 residues. The germline V gene has CDR1 SGHAT and CDR2 FQNNGV. V lost 6 bases and J lost 0, with 15 bases in between. The CDR3 DNA reads TGTGCCAGCAGTTTTGAAGGGGATCTCTCCTACAATGAGCAGTTCTTC. Its translation is CASSFEGDLSYNEQFF.

This clonotype has a handful of counts. This sequence joins TRBV20-1 and TRBJ2-1, with 10 bases matching TRBD2. J was trimmed by 1 base and V by 1 base; bases with no gene match: 7. Germline V gene sequence: CDR1 DFQATT, CDR2 SNEGSKA (reference sequence). The CDR3 totals 17 residues. This CDR3 reads CSARGLAGVTSYNEQFF. The CDR3 region has the DNA TGCAGTGCTAGAGGGCTAGCGGGAGTCACATCCTACAATGAGCAGTTCTTC.

This clonotype showed up many times. The chain couples TRBV29-1 to TRBJ1-2; the D is unclear. The length of the CDR3 is 12 residues. The germline V and J ends were trimmed by 7 bases and 1 base, with 10 bases remaining between them. Germline V gene data show CDR1 as SQVTM and CDR2 as ANQGSEA. The CDR3 DNA follows: TGCAGCGCCGAGGGAGATAACTATGGCTACACCTTC. Its protein product is CSAEGDNYGYTF.

The rearrangement links TRBV6-1 to TRBJ2-7; D might be TRBD1 (6 bases). This CDR3 comprises 15 residues. Germline V CDR1 and CDR2: MNHNS, SASEGT. Trimming pared 8 bases from V and 2 bases from J, leaving 19 bases between. The CDR3 DNA reads TGTGCCAGCCAGGGGCCCTTTGGGGTAACCTACGAGCAGTACTTC. Its translation: CASQGPFGVTYEQYF.